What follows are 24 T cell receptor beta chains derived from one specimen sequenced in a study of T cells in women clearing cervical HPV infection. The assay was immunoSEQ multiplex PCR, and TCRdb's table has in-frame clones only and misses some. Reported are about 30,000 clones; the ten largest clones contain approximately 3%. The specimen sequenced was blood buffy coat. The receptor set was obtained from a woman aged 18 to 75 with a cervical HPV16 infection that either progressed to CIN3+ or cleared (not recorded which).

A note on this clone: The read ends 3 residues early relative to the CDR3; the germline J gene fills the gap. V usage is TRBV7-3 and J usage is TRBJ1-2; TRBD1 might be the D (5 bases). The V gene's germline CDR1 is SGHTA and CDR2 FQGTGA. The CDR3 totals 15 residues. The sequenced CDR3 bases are TGTGCCAGCAGCTCAGTGGTGGGGCTAGCGGGGTCG. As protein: CASSSVVGLAGS. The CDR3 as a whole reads CASSSVVGLAGSYTF.

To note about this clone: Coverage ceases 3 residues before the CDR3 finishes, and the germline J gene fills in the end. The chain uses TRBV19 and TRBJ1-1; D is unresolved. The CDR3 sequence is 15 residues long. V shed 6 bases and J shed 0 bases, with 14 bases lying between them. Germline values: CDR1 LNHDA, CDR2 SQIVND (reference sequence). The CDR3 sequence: CASRIGVLMNTEAFF. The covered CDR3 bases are TGTGCCAGTAGAATCGGGGTATTGATGAACACTGAA.

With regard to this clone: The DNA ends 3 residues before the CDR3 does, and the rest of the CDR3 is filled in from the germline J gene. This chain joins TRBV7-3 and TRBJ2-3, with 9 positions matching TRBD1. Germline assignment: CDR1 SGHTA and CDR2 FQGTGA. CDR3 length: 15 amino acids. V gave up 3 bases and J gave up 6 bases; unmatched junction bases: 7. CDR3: CASSFLQGAVDTQYF. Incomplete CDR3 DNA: TGTGCCAGCAGCTTTTTACAGGGGGCGGTGGATACG.

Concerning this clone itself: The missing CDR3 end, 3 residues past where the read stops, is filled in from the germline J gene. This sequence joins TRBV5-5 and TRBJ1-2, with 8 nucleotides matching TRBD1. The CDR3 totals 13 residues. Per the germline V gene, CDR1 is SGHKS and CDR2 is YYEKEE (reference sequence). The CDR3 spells CASSSWTGRSYTF. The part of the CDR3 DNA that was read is TGTGCCAGCAGCTCCTGGACAGGGAGGAGC.

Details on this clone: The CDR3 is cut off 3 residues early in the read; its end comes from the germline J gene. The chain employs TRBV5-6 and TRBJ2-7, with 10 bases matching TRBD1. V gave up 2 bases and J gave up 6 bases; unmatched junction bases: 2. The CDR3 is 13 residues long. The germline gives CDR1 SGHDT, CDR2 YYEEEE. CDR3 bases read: TGTGCCAGCAGCTTCGGACAGGGGGGCGAG. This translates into CASSFGQGGE. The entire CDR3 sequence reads CASSFGQGGEQYF.

The sequenced part of the CDR3 DNA is TGTGCCAGCAGCTCGTTCTGGACAGGGGATGGC. Translation: CASSSFWTGDG. The entire CDR3 reads CASSSFWTGDGYTF. The rearrangement links TRBV5-5 to TRBJ1-2; 9 positions agree with TRBD1. The CDR3 end falls 3 residues outside the read, so it is completed with the germline J gene. V lost 3 bases to trimming and J lost 6 bases; unmatched junction nucleotides: 6. The CDR3 runs 14 residues. CDR1 is SGHKS, CDR2 YYEKEE, per germline (reference sequence).

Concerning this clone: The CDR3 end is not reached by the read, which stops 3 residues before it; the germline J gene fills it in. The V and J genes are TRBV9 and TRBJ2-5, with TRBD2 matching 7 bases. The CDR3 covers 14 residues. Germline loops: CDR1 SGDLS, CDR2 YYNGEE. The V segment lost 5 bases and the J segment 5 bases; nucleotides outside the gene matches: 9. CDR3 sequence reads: CASSPSELAETQYF. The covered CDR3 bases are TGTGCCAGCAGTCCCTCGGAACTAGCGGAGACC.

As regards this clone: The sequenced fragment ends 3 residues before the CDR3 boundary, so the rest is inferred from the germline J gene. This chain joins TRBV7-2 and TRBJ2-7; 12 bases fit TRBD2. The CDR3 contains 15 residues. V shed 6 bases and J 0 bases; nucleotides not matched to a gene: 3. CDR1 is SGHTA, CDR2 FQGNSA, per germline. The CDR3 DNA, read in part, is TGTGCCAGCAGTACTAGCGGGGGGAACTCCTACGAG. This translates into CASSTSGGNSYE. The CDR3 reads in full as CASSTSGGNSYEQYF.

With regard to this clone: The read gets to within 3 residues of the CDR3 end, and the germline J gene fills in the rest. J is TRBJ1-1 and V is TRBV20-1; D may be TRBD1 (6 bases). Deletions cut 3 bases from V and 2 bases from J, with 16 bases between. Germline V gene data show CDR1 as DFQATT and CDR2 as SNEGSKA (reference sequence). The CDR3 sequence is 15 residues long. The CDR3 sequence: CSASSPTGLNTEAFF. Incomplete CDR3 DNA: TGCAGTGCTAGTTCCCCGACAGGACTTAACACTGAA.

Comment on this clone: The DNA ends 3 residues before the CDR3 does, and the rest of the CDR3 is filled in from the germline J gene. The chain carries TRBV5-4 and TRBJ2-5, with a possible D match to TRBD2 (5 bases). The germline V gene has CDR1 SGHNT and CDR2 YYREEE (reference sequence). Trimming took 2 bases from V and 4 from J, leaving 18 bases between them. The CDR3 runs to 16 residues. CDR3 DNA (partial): TGTGCCAGCAGCTTCGGCCGATCAAGCGGTGGAGAGACC. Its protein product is CASSFGRSSGGET. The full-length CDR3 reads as CASSFGRSSGGETQYF.

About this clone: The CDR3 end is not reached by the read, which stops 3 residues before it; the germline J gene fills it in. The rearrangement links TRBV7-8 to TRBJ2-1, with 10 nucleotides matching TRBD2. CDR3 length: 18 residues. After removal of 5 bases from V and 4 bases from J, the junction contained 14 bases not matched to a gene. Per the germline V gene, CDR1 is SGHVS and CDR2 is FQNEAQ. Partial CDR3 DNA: TGTGCCAGCAGCCTTTGGGTAGCGGGGGGTCCCTTATACAATGAG. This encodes CASSLWVAGGPLYNE. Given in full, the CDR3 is CASSLWVAGGPLYNEQFF.

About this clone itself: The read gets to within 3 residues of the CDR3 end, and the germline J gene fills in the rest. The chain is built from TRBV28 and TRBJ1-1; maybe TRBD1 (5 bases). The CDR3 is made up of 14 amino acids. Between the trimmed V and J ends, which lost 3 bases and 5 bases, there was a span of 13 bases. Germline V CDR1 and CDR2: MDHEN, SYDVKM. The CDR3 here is CASSLSRVRTEAFF. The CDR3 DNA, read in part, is TGTGCCAGCAGTTTGTCCAGGGTACGTACTGAA.

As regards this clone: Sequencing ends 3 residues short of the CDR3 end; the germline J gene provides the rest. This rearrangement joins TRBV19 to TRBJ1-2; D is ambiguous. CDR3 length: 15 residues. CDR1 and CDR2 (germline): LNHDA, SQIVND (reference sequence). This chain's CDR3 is CASSIIPRHTDTYTF. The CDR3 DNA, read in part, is TGTGCCAGTAGTATCATCCCCCGGCACACAGATACC.

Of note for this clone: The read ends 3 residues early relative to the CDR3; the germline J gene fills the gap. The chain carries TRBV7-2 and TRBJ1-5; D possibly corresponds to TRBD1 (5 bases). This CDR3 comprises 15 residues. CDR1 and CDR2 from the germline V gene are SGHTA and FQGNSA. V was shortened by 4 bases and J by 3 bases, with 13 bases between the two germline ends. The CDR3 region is CASSSTGTTNQPQHF. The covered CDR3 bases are TGTGCCAGCAGCTCTACCGGGACTACCAATCAGCCC.

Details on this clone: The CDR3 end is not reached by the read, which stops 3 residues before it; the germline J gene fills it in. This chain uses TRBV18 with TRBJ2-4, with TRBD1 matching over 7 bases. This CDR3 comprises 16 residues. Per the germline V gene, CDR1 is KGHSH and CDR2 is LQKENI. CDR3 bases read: TGTGCCAGCTCACCCTCTCAGGGGGTCCCAAACTATGGT. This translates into CASSPSQGVPNYG. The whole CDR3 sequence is CASSPSQGVPNYGQYF.

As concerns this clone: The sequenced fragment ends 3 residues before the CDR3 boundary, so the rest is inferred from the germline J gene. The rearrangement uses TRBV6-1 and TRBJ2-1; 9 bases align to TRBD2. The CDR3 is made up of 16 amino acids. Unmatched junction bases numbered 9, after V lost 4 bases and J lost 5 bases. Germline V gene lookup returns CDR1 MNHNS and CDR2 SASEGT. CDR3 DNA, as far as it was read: TGTGCCAGCAGTGTTCAGCGGGGGGAGATACACAATGAG. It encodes CASSVQRGEIHNE. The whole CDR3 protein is CASSVQRGEIHNEQFF.

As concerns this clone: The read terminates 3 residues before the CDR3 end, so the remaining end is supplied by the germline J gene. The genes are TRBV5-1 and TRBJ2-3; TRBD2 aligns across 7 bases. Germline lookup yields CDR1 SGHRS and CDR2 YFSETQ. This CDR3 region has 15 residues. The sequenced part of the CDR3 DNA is TGCGCCAGCAGCTTGGGTAGTCCAGGGAGGGAGACG. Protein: CASSLGSPGRET. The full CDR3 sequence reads CASSLGSPGRETQYF.

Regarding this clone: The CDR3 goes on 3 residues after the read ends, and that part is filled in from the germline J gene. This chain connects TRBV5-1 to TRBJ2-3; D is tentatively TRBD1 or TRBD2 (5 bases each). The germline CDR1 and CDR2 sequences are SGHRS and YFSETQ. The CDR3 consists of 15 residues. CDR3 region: CASSFSTGKGETQYF. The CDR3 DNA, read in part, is TGCGCCAGCAGCTTTTCAACGGGCAAAGGGGAGACG.

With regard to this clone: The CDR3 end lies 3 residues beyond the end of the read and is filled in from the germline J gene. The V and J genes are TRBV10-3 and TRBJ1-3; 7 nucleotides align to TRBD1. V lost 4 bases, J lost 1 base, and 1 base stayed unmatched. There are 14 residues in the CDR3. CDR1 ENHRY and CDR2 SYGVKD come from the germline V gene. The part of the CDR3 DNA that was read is TGTGCCATCAGTGGACAGGGTTCTGGAAACACC. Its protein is CAISGQGSGNT. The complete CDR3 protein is CAISGQGSGNTIYF.

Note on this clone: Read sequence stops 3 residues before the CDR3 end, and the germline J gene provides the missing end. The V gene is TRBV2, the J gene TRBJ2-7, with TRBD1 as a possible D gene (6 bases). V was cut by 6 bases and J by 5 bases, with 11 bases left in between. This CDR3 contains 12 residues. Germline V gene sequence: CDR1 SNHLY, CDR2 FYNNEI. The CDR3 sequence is CASREQGDEQYF. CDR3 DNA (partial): TGTGCCAGCAGGGAACAGGGTGACGAG.

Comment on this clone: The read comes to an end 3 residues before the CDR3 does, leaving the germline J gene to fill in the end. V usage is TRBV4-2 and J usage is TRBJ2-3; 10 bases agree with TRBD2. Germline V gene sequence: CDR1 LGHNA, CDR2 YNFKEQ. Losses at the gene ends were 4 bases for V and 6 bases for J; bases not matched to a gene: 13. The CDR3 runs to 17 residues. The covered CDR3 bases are TGTGCCAGCAGCCCCGGACTAGCGGCACGTTCGGGGGATACG. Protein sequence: CASSPGLAARSGDT. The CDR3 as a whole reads CASSPGLAARSGDTQYF.

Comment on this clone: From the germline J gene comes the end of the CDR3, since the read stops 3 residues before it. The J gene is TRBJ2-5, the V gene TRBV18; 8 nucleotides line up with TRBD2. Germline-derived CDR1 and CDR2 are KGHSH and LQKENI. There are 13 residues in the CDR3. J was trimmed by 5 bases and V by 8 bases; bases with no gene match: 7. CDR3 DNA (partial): TGTGCCAGCAAACGGGGGGGCCAGGAGACC. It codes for CASKRGGQET. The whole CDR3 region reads CASKRGGQETQYF.

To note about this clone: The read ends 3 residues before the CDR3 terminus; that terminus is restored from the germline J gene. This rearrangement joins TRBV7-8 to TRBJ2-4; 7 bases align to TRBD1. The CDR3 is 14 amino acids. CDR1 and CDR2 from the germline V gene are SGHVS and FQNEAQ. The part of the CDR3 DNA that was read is TGTGCCAGCAGCTTAGCCGACAGGGTGGGTGGT. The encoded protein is CASSLADRVGG. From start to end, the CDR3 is CASSLADRVGGQYF.

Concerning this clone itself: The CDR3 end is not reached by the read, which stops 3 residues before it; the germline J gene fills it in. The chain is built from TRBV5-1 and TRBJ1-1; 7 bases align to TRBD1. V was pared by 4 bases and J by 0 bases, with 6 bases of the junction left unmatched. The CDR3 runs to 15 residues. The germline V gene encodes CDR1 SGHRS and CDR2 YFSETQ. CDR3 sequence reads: CASSVAGTVNTEAFF. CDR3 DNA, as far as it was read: TGCGCCAGCAGCGTAGCCGGGACAGTGAACACTGAA. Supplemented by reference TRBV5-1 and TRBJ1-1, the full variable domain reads KAGVTQTPRYLIKTRGQQVTLSCSPISGHRSVSWYQQTPGQGLQFLFEYFSETQRNKGNFPGRFSGRQFSNSRSEMNVSTLELGDSALYLCASSVAGTVNTEAFFGQGTRLTVV.